Each of the 16 T cell receptor beta chains below was sequenced from the same sample in a study of control samples from healthy donors and cancer patients. TCRdb's copy holds only in-frame clones and misses some; the assay was immunoSEQ multiplex PCR. This sample has 150,000 or so clones; 93% occur once, and the top ten carry almost 6%. Material: blood. All receptors derive from a man aged 18 to 29 in good health.

The chain couples TRBV6-1 to TRBJ1-5; D is perhaps TRBD1 (5 bases). The CDR3 sequence is 17 residues long. CDR1 and CDR2 (germline): MNHNS, SASEGT. V shed 0 bases and J shed 0 bases, with 12 bases lying between them. The CDR3 loop is CASSEAGGADSNQPQHF. The DNA of the CDR3 is TGTGCCAGCAGTGAAGCCGGAGGGGCAGATAGCAATCAGCCCCAGCATTTT.

The chain employs TRBV7-6 and TRBJ2-7; D possibly corresponds to TRBD1 (7 bases). Between the trimmed V and J ends, which lost 5 bases and 3 bases, there was a span of 20 bases. The CDR3 loop spans 16 amino acids. CDR1 and CDR2 from the germline V gene are SGHVS and FNYEAQ. Written as DNA, the CDR3 is TGTGCCAGCAGCCTCAATCCGGCGGGACAGAACTACGAGCAGTACTTC. This gives the protein CASSLNPAGQNYEQYF.

The chain uses TRBV5-1 and TRBJ2-1; 10 bases are shared with TRBD2. The CDR3 spans 14 residues. V was clipped by 0 bases and J by 11 bases; unmatched bases: 5. Germline values: CDR1 SGHRS, CDR2 YFSETQ. CDR3 sequence reads: CASSLGTSGKKQFF. In nucleotides, the CDR3 is TGCGCCAGCAGCTTGGGGACTAGCGGTAAGAAGCAGTTCTTC.

Written as DNA, the CDR3 is TGTGCCAGCAGCCCCGTTCGGGGGGCGGGATACTCCGGGGAGCTGTTTTTT. Protein sequence: CASSPVRGAGYSGELFF. The chain carries TRBV6-2 or TRBV6-3 and TRBJ2-2, with a tentative D call TRBD2 (7 bases). There are 17 residues in the CDR3. CDR1 is MNHEY and CDR2 is SVGEGT in the germline V gene. V was trimmed by 6 bases and J by 6 bases, leaving 23 bases between them.

The rearrangement joins TRBV5-4 to TRBJ2-5; D is undetermined. V lost 4 bases, J lost 0 bases, and 7 bases lay in between. CDR1 is SGHNT and CDR2 is YYREEE in the germline V gene (reference sequence). CDR3 length equals 13 residues. The CDR3 protein is CASSITDQETQYF. DNA for the CDR3: TGTGCCAGCAGCATAACAGACCAAGAGACCCAGTACTTC.

The J gene is TRBJ1-2, the V gene TRBV30, with 8 bases fitting TRBD1. Germline V CDR1 and CDR2: GTSNPN, SVGIG (reference sequence). The CDR3 totals 15 residues. J lost 7 bases, V lost 2 bases, and 12 bases had no gene match. The CDR3 nucleotides are TGTGCCTGGAGTCAAGGAAGTGGCAGGGGGCTTGGCTACACCTTC. Encoded protein: CAWSQGSGRGLGYTF.

V gene TRBV7-9 combines with J gene TRBJ2-7; the D is unclear. The CDR3 runs 13 residues. V lost 6 bases and J 2 bases, leaving 11 bases between the germline ends. CDR1 SEHNR and CDR2 FQNEAQ come from the germline V gene (reference sequence). CDR3 protein: CASRSSITYEQYF. DNA of the CDR3: TGTGCCAGCAGGTCCAGCATCACCTACGAGCAGTACTTC.

The CDR3 here is CASSQIGSGLADQPQHF. CDR3 bases: TGTGCCAGCAGCCAAATCGGGTCGGGGTTGGCGGATCAGCCCCAGCATTTT. This rearrangement joins TRBV7-8 to TRBJ1-5; D not certain. The germline V and J ends were trimmed by 5 bases and 5 bases, with 22 bases remaining between them. This CDR3 contains 17 residues. Germline assignment: CDR1 SGHVS and CDR2 FQNEAQ. Combining the CDR3 with reference TRBV7-8 and TRBJ1-5 gives the whole variable domain GAGVSQSPRYKVAKRGQDVALRCDPISGHVSLFWYQQALGQGPEFLTYFQNEAQLDKSGLPSDRFFAERPEGSVSTLKIQRTQQEDSAVYLCASSQIGSGLADQPQHFGDGTRLSIL.

The chain recombines TRBV25-1 with TRBJ2-5, with TRBD2 identical over 7 bases. V trimming: 4 bases; J trimming: 5 bases; junction bases outside the gene matches: 7. Per the germline V gene, CDR1 is MGHDK and CDR2 is SYGVNS. The CDR3 length is 14 residues. Written as DNA, the CDR3 is TGTGCCAGCAGTGTCGACCCGCGGGGGGAGACCCAGTACTTC. Encoded protein: CASSVDPRGETQYF.

This chain links TRBV4-2 with TRBJ2-3; D call uncertain. Germline V lookup: CDR1 LGHNA, CDR2 YNFKEQ. The CDR3 is 16 residues long. V lost 4 bases and J 2 bases, leaving 16 bases between the germline ends. CDR3 in amino acids: CASSLRDIDTTDTQYF. The CDR3 DNA is TGTGCCAGCAGCCTAAGAGACATCGATACCACAGATACGCAGTATTTT.

V gene TRBV7-9 combines with J gene TRBJ1-1; a weak D match, TRBD1 (5 bases). Germline V gives CDR1 SEHNR, CDR2 FQNEAQ (reference sequence). The CDR3 has 14 residues. The germline V and J ends were trimmed by 0 bases and 4 bases, with 9 bases remaining between them. The CDR3 protein is CASSLANGGTEAFF. Here the CDR3 DNA reads TGTGCCAGCAGCTTAGCGAACGGGGGCACTGAAGCTTTCTTT. Drawing the rest from reference TRBV7-9 and TRBJ1-1, the complete variable domain is DTGVSQNPRHKITKRGQNVTFRCDPISEHNRLYWYRQTLGQGPEFLTYFQNEAQLEKSRLLSDRFSAERPKGSFSTLEIQRTEQGDSAMYLCASSLANGGTEAFFGQGTRLTVV.

The chain recombines TRBV5-1 with TRBJ1-1, with D perhaps TRBD1 (5 bases). The germline V gene encodes CDR1 SGHRS and CDR2 YFSETQ. The length of the CDR3 is 15 residues. Trimming shortened V by 4 bases and J by 5 bases, and 18 bases separated the two germline ends. The DNA of the CDR3 is TGCGCCAGCAGCCTGGTTTTGGGGCAGGAGACTGAAGCTTTCTTT. This sequence encodes CASSLVLGQETEAFF.

V is TRBV5-8 and J is TRBJ2-7, with no clear D. Germline loops: CDR1 SGHTS, CDR2 YDEGEE. The V end was cut by 0 bases, the J end by 4 bases, with 2 bases between. The CDR3 runs 11 residues. CDR3 loop: CASSLVYEQYF. The CDR3 bases are TGTGCCAGCAGCTTGGTATACGAGCAGTACTTC.

This clone was found once. The V gene is TRBV19, the J gene TRBJ2-5; D might be TRBD2 (5 bases). The V end lost 3 bases, the J end lost 1 base, and 9 bases lay between the germline ends. Germline values: CDR1 LNHDA, CDR2 SQIVND (reference sequence). This CDR3 region has 14 residues. The CDR3 region has the DNA TGTGCCAGTAGTATTGGAGGCCTCCAAGAGACCCAGTACTTC. Protein: CASSIGGLQETQYF.

This clone was counted a single time. V and J are TRBV14 and TRBJ2-7; 9 positions agree with TRBD2. The CDR3 runs 15 residues. Per germline, CDR1 SGHDN and CDR2 FVKESK. The junction had 8 bases not matched to a gene; V was cut back by 1 base and J by 7 bases. This chain's CDR3 is CASSQVRGRAQEQYF. The CDR3 DNA reads TGTGCCAGCAGCCAAGTTCGCGGGAGGGCCCAAGAGCAGTACTTC.

This chain connects TRBV27 to TRBJ2-7; D is possibly TRBD2 (6 bases). The germline V and J ends were trimmed by 5 bases and 0 bases, with 14 bases remaining between them. Germline V gene data show CDR1 as MNHEY and CDR2 as SMNVEV (reference sequence). CDR3 length: 15 amino acids. The CDR3: CASSPGSSNSYEQYF. In DNA, the CDR3 is TGTGCCAGCAGTCCCGGGAGTTCAAACTCCTACGAGCAGTACTTC.